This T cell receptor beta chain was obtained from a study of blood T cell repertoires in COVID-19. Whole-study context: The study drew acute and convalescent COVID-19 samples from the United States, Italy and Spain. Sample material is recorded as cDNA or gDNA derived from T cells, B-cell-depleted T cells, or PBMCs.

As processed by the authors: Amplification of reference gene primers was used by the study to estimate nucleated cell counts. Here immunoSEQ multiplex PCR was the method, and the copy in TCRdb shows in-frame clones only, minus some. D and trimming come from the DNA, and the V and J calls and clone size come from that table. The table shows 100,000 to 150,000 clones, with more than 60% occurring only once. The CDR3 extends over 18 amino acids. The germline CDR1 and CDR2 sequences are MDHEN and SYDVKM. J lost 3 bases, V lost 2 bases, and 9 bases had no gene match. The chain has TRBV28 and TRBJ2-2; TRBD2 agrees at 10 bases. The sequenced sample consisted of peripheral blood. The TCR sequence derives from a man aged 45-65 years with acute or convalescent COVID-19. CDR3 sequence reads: CASSLVAGGVLDTGELFF. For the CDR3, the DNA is TGTGCCAGCAGTTTAGTAGCGGGAGGTGTATTGGACACCGGGGAGCTGTTTTTT. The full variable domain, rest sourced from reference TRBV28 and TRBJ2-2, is DVKVTQSSRYLVKRTGEKVFLECVQDMDHENMFWYRQDPGLGLRLIYFSYDVKMKEKGDIPEGYSVSREKKERFSLILESASTNQTSMYLCASSLVAGGVLDTGELFFGEGSRLTVL.